This is a list of T cell receptor beta chains from one sample in a study of shared clonotypes between healthy human individuals. Sequencing used immunoSEQ multiplex PCR; TCRdb keeps in-frame clones, though not all of them. The profile shows nearly 2 million clones, approximately 95% of them singletons. Sequenced material: naive CD8+ T cells sorted from blood. These receptors all come from a man aged 18 to 30 in good health. Both conserved end residues are part of each CDR3. Clone size is given for some rows only: seen once, a few or many times, or a class if the clone is expanded.

v_gene | abundance | CDR3aa
TRBV7-2 | . | CASSLFGFSPSERDEQYF
TRBV11-1 | . | CASSLSLQGDTHIDQPQHF
TRBV7-9 | once | CASSLALAGGRAGELFF
TRBV4-3 | . | CASSQEASGNYEQYF
TRBV4-1 | . | CASSQSLGHEKLFF
TRBV7-9 | . | CASSFPDGETQYF
TRBV5-6 | . | CASSFDWGQETQYF
TRBV7-9 | . | CASSLDSSYEQYF
TRBV28 | . | CASSFLGSGQPQHF
TRBV4-1 | . | CASSPEPVETTYNEQFF
TRBV27 | . | CASSTLGQQGPGETQYF
TRBV2 | . | CASSGESAYEQYF
TRBV4-1 | once | CASSQEAGYNEQFF
TRBV6-6 | . | CASSRTSGGSYEQYF
TRBV19 | . | CASSRTGFTDTQYF
TRBV5-6 | . | CASSTVKETQYF
TRBV29-1 | . | CSVERETGGAEAFF
TRBV9 | once | CASSVEGESSYEQYF
TRBV29-1 | . | CSGTSGGPTDTQYF
TRBV11-2 | . | CASSLVVGRVTEAFF
TRBV4-3 | . | CASSQLAGGEGDTQYF
TRBV29-1 | . | CSGTGSLTDTQYF
TRBV7-9 | . | CASSAQGADEQYF
TRBV5-1 | . | CASSLETGPPSSYEQYF
TRBV27 | . | CASSTQDVSSYNEQFF
TRBV9 | . | CASSVDDTGELFF
TRBV27 | . | CASSLFGGYEQYF
TRBV7-6 | . | CASSSGTSGINEQFF
TRBV27 | . | CASSPNGGWVPEAFF
TRBV7-2 | . | CASRPPSGGQETQYF
TRBV4-1 | once | CASSQSVIYEQYF
TRBV27 | . | CASREGSEQYF
TRBV30 | . | CACSGTSDTDTQYF
TRBV5-1 | . | CASSLEGTDTQYF
TRBV7-9 | . | CASSHAGYYEQYF
TRBV6-6 | . | CATKDSLNTEAFF
TRBV4-1 | . | CASSQRLWSTDTQYF
TRBV4-3 | . | CASSQAISSYEQYF
TRBV28 | . | CASRSPGQGVDEQFF
TRBV5-1 | . | CASSSPSGINTGELFF
TRBV10-2 | . | CATRNPGPNTEAFF
TRBV6-6 | . | CASSPHVSSGNTIYF
TRBV5-1 | . | CASSLSYNTEAFF
TRBV27 | . | CASSVAGTGNEQYF
TRBV7-2 | . | CASSLTQGGTEAFF
TRBV28 | . | CASRITGGGTEAFF
TRBV7-2 | . | CASSLAPQWTSGNTIYF
TRBV2 | . | CARGRDYNEQFF
TRBV30 | once | CAWGGDGTAFLDTQYF
TRBV27 | . | CASSSAGERNQPQHF
TRBV27 | . | CASGDPADNQETQYF
TRBV11-2 | . | CASSSAASYQETQYF
TRBV19 | . | CASSLGLALETQYF
TRBV28 | once | CASSFRGGDEQYF
TRBV6-6 | . | CASTDGAAGTGELFF
TRBV27 | . | CASSQQDHYEQYF
TRBV2 | . | CASSDRPGGTEAFF
TRBV7-9 | once | CILLEYTEAFF
TRBV9 | . | CASSVVRGELFF